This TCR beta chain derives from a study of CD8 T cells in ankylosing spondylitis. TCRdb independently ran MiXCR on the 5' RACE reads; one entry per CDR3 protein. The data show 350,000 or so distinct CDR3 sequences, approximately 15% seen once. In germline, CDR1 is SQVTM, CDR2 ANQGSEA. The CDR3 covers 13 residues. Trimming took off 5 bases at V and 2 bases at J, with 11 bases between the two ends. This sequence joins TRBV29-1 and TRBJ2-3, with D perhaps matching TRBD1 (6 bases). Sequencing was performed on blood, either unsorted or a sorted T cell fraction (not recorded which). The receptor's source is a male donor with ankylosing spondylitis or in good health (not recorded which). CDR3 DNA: TGCAGCGTTAACCGGGACAACACAGATACGCAGTATTTT. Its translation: CSVNRDNTDTQYF.